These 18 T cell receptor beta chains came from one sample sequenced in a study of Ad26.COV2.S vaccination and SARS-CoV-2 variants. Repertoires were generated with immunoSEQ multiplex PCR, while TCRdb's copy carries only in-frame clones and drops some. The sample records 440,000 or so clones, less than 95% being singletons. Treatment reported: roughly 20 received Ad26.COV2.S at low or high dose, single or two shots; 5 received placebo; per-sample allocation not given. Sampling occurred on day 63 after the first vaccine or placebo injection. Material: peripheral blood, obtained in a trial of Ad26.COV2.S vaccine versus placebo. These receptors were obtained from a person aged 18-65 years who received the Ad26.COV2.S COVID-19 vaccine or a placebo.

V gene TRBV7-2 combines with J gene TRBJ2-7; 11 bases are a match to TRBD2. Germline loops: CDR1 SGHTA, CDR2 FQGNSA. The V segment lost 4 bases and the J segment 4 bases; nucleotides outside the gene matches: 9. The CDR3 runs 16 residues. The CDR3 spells CASSSWVTSGKYEQYF. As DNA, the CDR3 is TGTGCCAGCAGCTCATGGGTGACTAGCGGGAAGTACGAGCAGTACTTC.

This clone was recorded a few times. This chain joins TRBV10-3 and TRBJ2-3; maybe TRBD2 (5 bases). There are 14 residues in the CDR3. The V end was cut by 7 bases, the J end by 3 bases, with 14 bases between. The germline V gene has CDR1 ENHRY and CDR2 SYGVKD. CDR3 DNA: TGTGCCATCATGGAGGCGAGAGATACAGATACGCAGTATTTT. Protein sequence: CAIMEARDTDTQYF.

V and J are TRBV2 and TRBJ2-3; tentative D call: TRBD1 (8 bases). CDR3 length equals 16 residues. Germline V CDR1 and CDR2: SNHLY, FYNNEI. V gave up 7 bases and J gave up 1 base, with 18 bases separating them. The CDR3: CASKRQGRVGTDTQYF. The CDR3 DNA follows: TGTGCCAGCAAGAGACAGGGGAGGGTCGGCACAGATACGCAGTATTTT.

CDR3 region: CASSVATRGDTQYF. CDR3 sequence (DNA): TGTGCCAGCAGCGTAGCGACGAGGGGAGATACGCAGTATTTT. The chain couples TRBV9 to TRBJ2-3; possibly TRBD1 or TRBD2 for D (5 bases each). Germline values: CDR1 SGDLS, CDR2 YYNGEE. With 0 bases removed from V and 5 bases from J, the gap between germline ends came to 10 bases. The CDR3 covers 14 residues.

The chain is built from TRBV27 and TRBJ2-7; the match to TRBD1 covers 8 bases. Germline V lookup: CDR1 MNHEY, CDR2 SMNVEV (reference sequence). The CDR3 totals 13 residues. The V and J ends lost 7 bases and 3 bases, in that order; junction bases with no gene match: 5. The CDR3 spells CASKRTGNYEQYF. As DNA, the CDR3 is TGTGCCAGCAAGCGGACAGGGAACTACGAGCAGTACTTC.

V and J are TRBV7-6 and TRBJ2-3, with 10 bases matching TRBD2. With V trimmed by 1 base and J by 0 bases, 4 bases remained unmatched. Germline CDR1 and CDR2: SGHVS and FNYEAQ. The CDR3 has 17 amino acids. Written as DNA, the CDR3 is TGTGCCAGCAGCTTAGGCGGGACTAGCGTTAGCACAGATACGCAGTATTTT. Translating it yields CASSLGGTSVSTDTQYF.

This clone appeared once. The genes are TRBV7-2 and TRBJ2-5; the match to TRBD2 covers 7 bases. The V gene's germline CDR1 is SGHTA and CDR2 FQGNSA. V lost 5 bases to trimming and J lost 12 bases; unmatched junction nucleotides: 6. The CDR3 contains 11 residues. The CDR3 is CASSRRDYEYF. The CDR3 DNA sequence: TGTGCCAGCAGCCGCCGGGACTATGAGTACTTC.

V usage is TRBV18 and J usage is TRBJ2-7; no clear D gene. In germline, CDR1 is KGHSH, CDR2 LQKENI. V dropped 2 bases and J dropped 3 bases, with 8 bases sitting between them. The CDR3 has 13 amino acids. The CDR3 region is CASSPSSVYEQYF. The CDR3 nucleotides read TGTGCCAGCTCACCAAGCAGCGTCTACGAGCAGTACTTC. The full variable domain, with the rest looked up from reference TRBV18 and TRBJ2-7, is NAGVMQNPRHLVRRRGQEARLRCSPMKGHSHVYWYRQLPEEGLKFMVYLQKENIIDESGMPKERFSAEFPKEGPSILRIQQVVRGDSAAYFCASSPSSVYEQYFGPGTRLTVT.

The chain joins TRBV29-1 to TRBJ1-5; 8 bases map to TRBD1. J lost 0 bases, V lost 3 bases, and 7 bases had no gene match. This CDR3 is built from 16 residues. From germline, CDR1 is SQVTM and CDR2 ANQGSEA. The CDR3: CSVDPDRDHSNQPQHF. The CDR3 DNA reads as TGCAGCGTTGACCCGGACAGGGATCATAGCAATCAGCCCCAGCATTTT.

The CDR3 bases are TGTGCCAGCAGCTCCGGACTAGCGGGAAAGATTTCCTACAATGAGCAGTTCTTC. It codes for CASSSGLAGKISYNEQFF. The V gene is TRBV3-1 (or the pseudogene TRBV3-2), the J gene TRBJ2-1; TRBD2 agrees at 12 bases. From germline, CDR1 is LGHDT and CDR2 YNNKEL (reference sequence). Trimming took 5 bases from V and 1 from J; bases not matched to a gene: 9. The CDR3 is 18 amino acids.

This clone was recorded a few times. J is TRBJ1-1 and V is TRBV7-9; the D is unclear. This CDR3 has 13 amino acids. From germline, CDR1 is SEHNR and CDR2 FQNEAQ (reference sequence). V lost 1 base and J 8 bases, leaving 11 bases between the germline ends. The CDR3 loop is CASSLGSRREAFF. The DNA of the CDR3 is TGTGCCAGCAGCTTAGGGTCGAGGAGAGAAGCTTTCTTT.

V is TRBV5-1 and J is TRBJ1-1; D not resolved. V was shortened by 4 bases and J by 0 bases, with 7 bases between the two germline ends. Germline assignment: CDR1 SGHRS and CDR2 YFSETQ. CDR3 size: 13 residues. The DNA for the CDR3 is TGCGCCAGCAGCGAGAACATGAACACTGAAGCTTTCTTT. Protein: CASSENMNTEAFF.

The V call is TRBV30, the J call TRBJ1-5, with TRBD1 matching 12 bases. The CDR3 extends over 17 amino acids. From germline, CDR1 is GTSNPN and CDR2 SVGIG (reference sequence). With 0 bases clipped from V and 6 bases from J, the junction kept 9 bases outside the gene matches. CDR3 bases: TGTGCCTGGAGTGTACGGACTCGGGACAGGGGGCTTCAGCCCCAGCATTTT. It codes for CAWSVRTRDRGLQPQHF.

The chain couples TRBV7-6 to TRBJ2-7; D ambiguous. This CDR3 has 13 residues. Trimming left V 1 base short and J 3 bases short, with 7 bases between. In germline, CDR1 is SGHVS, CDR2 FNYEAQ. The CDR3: CASSLEFNYEQYF. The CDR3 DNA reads TGTGCCAGCAGCTTAGAGTTTAACTACGAGCAGTACTTC.

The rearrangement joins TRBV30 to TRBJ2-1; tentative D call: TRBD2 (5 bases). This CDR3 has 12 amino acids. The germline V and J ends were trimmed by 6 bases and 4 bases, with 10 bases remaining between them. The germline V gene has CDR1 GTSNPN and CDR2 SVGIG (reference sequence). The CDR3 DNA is TGTGCCTGTGAAAGGAGGTACAATGAGCAGTTCTTC. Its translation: CACERRYNEQFF.

Here the CDR3 reads CSASLQREIYEQYF. CDR3 bases: TGCAGTGCTAGTCTCCAGCGGGAGATTTACGAGCAGTACTTC. The V call is TRBV20-1, the J call TRBJ2-7; 8 bases agree with TRBD2. This CDR3 comprises 14 residues. Trimming cost V 3 bases and J 4 bases; bases outside gene matches: 8. Germline loops: CDR1 DFQATT, CDR2 SNEGSKA (reference sequence).

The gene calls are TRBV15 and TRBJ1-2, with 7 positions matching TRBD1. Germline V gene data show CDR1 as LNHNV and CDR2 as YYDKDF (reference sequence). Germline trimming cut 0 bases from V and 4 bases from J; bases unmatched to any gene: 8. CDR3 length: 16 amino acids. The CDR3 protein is CATSRDLRGGSYGYTF. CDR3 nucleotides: TGTGCCACCAGCAGAGATCTCAGAGGGGGCAGCTATGGCTACACCTTC. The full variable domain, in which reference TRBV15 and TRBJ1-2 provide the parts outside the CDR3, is DAMVIQNPRYQVTQFGKPVTLSCSQTLNHNVMYWYQQKSSQAPKLLFHYYDKDFNNEADTPDNFQSRRPNTSFCFLDIRSPGLGDTAMYLCATSRDLRGGSYGYTFGSGTRLTVV.

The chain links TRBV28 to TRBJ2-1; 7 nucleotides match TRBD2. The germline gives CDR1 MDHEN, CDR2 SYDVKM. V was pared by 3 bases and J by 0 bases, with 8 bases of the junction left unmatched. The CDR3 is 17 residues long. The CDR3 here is CASSLTSSKGSYNEQFF. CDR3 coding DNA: TGTGCCAGCAGTTTGACTAGCTCGAAAGGCTCCTACAATGAGCAGTTCTTC.